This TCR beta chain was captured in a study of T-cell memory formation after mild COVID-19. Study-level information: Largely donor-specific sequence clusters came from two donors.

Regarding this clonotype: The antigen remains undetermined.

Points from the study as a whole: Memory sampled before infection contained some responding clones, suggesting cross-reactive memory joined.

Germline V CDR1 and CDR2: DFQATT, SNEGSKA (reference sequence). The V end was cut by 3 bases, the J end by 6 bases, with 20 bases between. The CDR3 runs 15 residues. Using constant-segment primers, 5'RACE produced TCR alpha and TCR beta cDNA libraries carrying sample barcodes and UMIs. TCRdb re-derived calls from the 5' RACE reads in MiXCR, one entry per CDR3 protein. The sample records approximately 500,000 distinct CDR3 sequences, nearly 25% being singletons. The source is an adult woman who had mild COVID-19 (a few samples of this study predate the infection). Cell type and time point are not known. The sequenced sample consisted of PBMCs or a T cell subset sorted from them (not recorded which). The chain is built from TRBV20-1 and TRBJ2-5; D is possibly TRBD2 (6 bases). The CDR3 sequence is CSARLRGLSQQTQYF. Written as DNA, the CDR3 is TGCAGTGCTAGGTTGCGGGGTTTGTCTCAACAGACCCAGTACTTC.